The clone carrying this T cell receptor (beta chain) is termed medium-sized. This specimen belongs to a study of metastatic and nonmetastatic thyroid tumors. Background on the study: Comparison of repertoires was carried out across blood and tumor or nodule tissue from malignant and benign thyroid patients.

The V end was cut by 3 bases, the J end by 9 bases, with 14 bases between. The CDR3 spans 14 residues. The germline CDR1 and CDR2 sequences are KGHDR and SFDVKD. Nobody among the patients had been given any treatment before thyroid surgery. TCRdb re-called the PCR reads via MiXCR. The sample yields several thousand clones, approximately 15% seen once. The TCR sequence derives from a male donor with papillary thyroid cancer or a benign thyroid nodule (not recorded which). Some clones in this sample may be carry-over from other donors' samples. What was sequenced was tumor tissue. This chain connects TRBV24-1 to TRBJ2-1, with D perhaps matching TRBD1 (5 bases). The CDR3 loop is CATSDGASLGEQFF. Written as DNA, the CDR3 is TGTGCCACCAGTGATGGGGCTAGTCTCGGTGAGCAGTTCTTC.